This T cell receptor beta chain was sequenced in a study of control samples from healthy donors and cancer patients. The data were produced by immunoSEQ multiplex PCR, yet TCRdb's version contains in-frame clones alone and is incomplete. This sample carries 150,000 to 200,000 clones, more than 80% of them seen once, and the ten largest clones take approximately 1.5%. Germline lookup yields CDR1 SGHDT and CDR2 YYEEEE. Trimming removed 0 bases at V and 6 bases at J, with 10 bases between. The CDR3 consists of 14 residues. The chain is built from TRBV5-6 and TRBJ1-5, with D possibly matching TRBD1 (5 bases). The sequenced material came from blood. This receptor was identified in a man aged 25-45 years in good health. CDR3 in amino acids: CASSLAGGSQPQHF. The CDR3 DNA follows: TGTGCCAGCAGCTTGGCCGGGGGAAGTCAGCCCCAGCATTTT.